This TCR beta chain originates from a study of Ad26.COV2.S vaccination and SARS-CoV-2 variants. Whole-study context: The vaccine Ad26.COV2.S was put into the muscle once, or twice with 56 days between. Regarding the study as a whole: Vaccine and placebo groups showed comparable non-spike TCR breadth.

Treatment defined: roughly 19 received Ad26.COV2.S at low or high dose, single or two shots; about five received placebo; per-sample allocation not given. All samples were drawn on day 63, counting from the first vaccine or placebo injection. A Boston donor was an adult aged 18-55 years. The repertoire was sequenced with immunoSEQ multiplex PCR; TCRdb's copy has only in-frame clones and lacks some. Among about 370,000 clones listed, approximately 91% were seen once. This CDR3 is 15 amino acids long. Trimming cost V 1 base and J 0 bases, with 6 bases left between them. CDR1 and CDR2 (germline): LGHDT, YNNKEL (reference sequence). About this clone itself: Antigen: not known.

Sequences were derived from peripheral blood, sampled in a trial of Ad26.COV2.S vaccine versus placebo. The sequence derives from a person aged 18-60 years who received the Ad26.COV2.S COVID-19 vaccine or a placebo. The rearrangement links TRBV3-1 (or the pseudogene TRBV3-2) to TRBJ1-4, with no clear D. The CDR3 nucleotides read TGTGCCAGCAGCCAAGTGTCCGCAACTAATGAAAAACTGTTTTTT. Translated, it gives CASSQVSATNEKLFF.